The clone carrying this T cell receptor beta chain has at least ten counts. Its specificity is unknown. TCRdb called the 5' RACE reads again in MiXCR, with one record for every CDR3 protein. The sample includes approximately 80,000 distinct CDR3 sequences, 5% to 6.5% of them seen just once. This entry comes from a study of neurological immune-mediated disorders. There are 15 residues in the CDR3. Trimming left V 5 bases short and J 2 bases short, with 15 bases between. Notes on the study in general: When the repertoires were grouped phylogenetically, those of 18 of the 34 multiple sclerosis patients came together in a single cluster of related CDR3 sequences, which points to a possible repertoire-level signature. Multiple sclerosis patients had less TCR clonal expansion than even healthy controls, unlike HTLV-1-associated myelopathy.

The time point here: longitudinal time-point 2. Unsorted libraries were prepared from 2 million PBMCs held at -80 C. The receptor was derived from a woman aged 55 to 70 with multiple sclerosis. This rearrangement joins TRBV12-3 or TRBV12-4 to TRBJ2-5, with D possibly TRBD1 on 6 matching bases. Material: PBMCs. The CDR3 region is CASSPLGTPQETQYF. The CDR3 bases are TGTGCCAGCAGTCCACTAGGGACACCACAAGAGACCCAGTACTTC.